These 21 T cell receptor beta chains came from one sample sequenced in a study of T-cell memory formation after mild COVID-19. MiXCR, applied by TCRdb to the 5' RACE reads, yields one record per CDR3 protein. The data contain approximately 260,000 distinct CDR3 sequences, about 16% of them singletons. The sequencing sample was made of PBMCs or a T cell subset sorted from them (not recorded which). Receptor source: a man between 18 and 35 years old who had mild COVID-19 (a few samples of this study predate the infection). Cell type and time point are not known.

The sample holds a few counts of this clonotype. The rearrangement links TRBV7-9 to TRBJ2-5, with TRBD2 matching 9 bases. Trimming cost V 0 bases and J 3 bases; bases outside gene matches: 2. The CDR3 runs to 15 residues. Germline CDR1 reads SEHNR; CDR2 reads FQNEAQ (reference sequence). The CDR3 region has the DNA TGTGCCAGCAGCTTAGCGTCTAGCGGGGAAGAGACCCAGTACTTC. Protein: CASSLASSGEETQYF.

The chain carries TRBV29-1 and TRBJ2-7, with D perhaps matching TRBD2 (6 bases). Trimming removed 0 bases at V and 4 bases at J, with 19 bases between. The germline CDR1 and CDR2 sequences are SQVTM and ANQGSEA. The CDR3 consists of 16 residues. CDR3 residues: CSVEDPSVDSSYEQYF. The DNA for the CDR3 is TGCAGCGTTGAAGACCCTAGCGTGGATTCTTCGTACGAGCAGTACTTC.

This clonotype was recorded many times. The gene calls are TRBV18 and TRBJ2-5; 7 nucleotides match TRBD1. V gave up 6 bases and J gave up 4 bases; unmatched junction bases: 8. Germline values: CDR1 KGHSH, CDR2 LQKENI. The CDR3 runs to 14 residues. The CDR3 nucleotides are TGTGCCAGCTCGTTCAGACAGGGTGGAGAGACCCAGTACTTC. Translation gives CASSFRQGGETQYF.

The chain carries TRBV7-6 and TRBJ2-7, with TRBD2 as a possible D gene (5 bases). The germline gives CDR1 SGHVS, CDR2 FNYEAQ. Deletions cut 3 bases from V and 6 bases from J, with 12 bases between. The CDR3 runs to 13 residues. The CDR3 here is CASSFREGLEQYF. The DNA of the CDR3 is TGTGCCAGCAGCTTTAGAGAGGGCCTCGAGCAGTACTTC.

This clonotype was detected only a few times. The chain links TRBV7-2 to TRBJ2-7; unclear D gene. V was shortened by 9 bases and J by 2 bases, with 17 bases between the two germline ends. This CDR3 contains 14 residues. In germline, CDR1 is SGHTA, CDR2 FQGNSA. CDR3 residues: CASRGSVWTYEQYV. The CDR3 nucleotides are TGTGCCAGTCGCGGAAGTGTATGGACCTACGAGCAGTACGTC.

This clonotype was detected once. The chain has TRBV29-1 and TRBJ2-1, with no clear D. Germline values: CDR1 SQVTM, CDR2 ANQGSEA. The CDR3 has 12 residues. Trimming took off 7 bases at V and 5 bases at J, with 12 bases between the two ends. CDR3 region: CSAYLGHNEQFF. As DNA, the CDR3 is TGCAGCGCATACTTAGGCCACAATGAGCAGTTCTTC.

This clonotype has only one observation. The chain links TRBV6-5 to TRBJ1-1; 8 positions match TRBD1. The V segment lost 0 bases and the J segment 5 bases; nucleotides outside the gene matches: 14. CDR1 and CDR2 (germline): MNHEY, SVGAGI. The CDR3 length is 18 residues. CDR3 residues: CASSYSGAWKQGGTEAFF. In DNA, the CDR3 is TGTGCCAGCAGTTACTCGGGGGCCTGGAAACAGGGGGGGACTGAAGCTTTCTTT.

This chain joins TRBV2 and TRBJ1-1; D is possibly TRBD1 (5 bases). The CDR3 totals 12 residues. V was clipped by 6 bases and J by 6 bases, with 11 bases between them. The germline gives CDR1 SNHLY, CDR2 FYNNEI. CDR3 sequence (DNA): TGTGCCAGCAGACCCCAGGGAGCTGAAGCTTTCTTT. Translating it yields CASRPQGAEAFF.

As to this clonotype: Just one base apart from a much larger clone, this may be a read error. J is TRBJ2-3 and V is TRBV12-3 or TRBV12-4; TRBD1 might be the D (6 bases). CDR3 length equals 15 residues. CDR3 sequence reads: CASSQDRTATDTKYF. The CDR3 coding sequence is TGTGCCAGCAGCCAAGACAGGACAGCTACAGATACGAAGTATTTT.

Only a few counts were recorded for this clonotype. The rearrangement joins TRBV10-3 to TRBJ2-7; D could derive from TRBD1 or TRBD2 (5 bases each). This CDR3 is built from 17 residues. Trimming cost V 7 bases and J 9 bases, with 31 bases left between them. Germline CDR1 is ENHRY and CDR2 is SYGVKD. The CDR3, as DNA: TGTGCCATCACCGAGACAGAGCCTAGCCCCGACCGGGGACGGCAGTACGTC. Translation: CAITETEPSPDRGRQYV.

The chain joins TRBV20-1 to TRBJ2-1; 8 bases fit TRBD2. The CDR3 loop spans 12 amino acids. V lost 7 bases and J lost 8; bases outside the gene matches: 7. Per germline, CDR1 DFQATT and CDR2 SNEGSKA (reference sequence). The CDR3 spells CSVPTSEDEQFF. The CDR3 nucleotides read TGCAGTGTCCCGACTAGCGAAGATGAGCAGTTCTTC.

This clonotype was recorded many times. V and J are TRBV5-1 and TRBJ2-3; D ambiguous. Trimming cost V 5 bases and J 4 bases, with 14 bases left between them. CDR3 length: 14 residues. CDR1 is SGHRS and CDR2 is YFSETQ in the germline V gene. The CDR3: CASSLLDVSDTQYF. As DNA, the CDR3 is TGCGCCAGCAGTCTCTTGGATGTCTCAGATACGCAGTATTTT.

The genes are TRBV5-6 and TRBJ2-1, with D possibly matching TRBD2 (6 bases). Trimming removed 9 bases from V and 2 bases from J, with 15 bases in between. The CDR3 is made up of 14 amino acids. Per germline, CDR1 SGHDT and CDR2 YYEEEE. CDR3 sequence reads: CATTLWGAYNEQFF. The CDR3 coding sequence is TGTGCCACCACATTATGGGGGGCCTACAATGAGCAGTTCTTC.

This clonotype occurred a few times. The V gene is TRBV7-9, the J gene TRBJ2-1; D uncertain. Germline CDR1 reads SEHNR; CDR2 reads FQNEAQ (reference sequence). The V and J ends lost 0 bases and 9 bases respectively, with 18 bases between them. This CDR3 contains 16 residues. In DNA, the CDR3 is TGTGCCAGCAGCTTAGCGGAGATTCAGGAAGGTAGTGAGCAGTTCTTC. Protein product: CASSLAEIQEGSEQFF.

V is TRBV15 and J is TRBJ2-2, with D hard to call. CDR3 length: 15 amino acids. V shed 0 bases and J shed 6 bases, with 11 bases lying between them. Germline V gives CDR1 LNHNV, CDR2 YYDKDF (reference sequence). In DNA form, the CDR3 reads TGTGCCACCAGCAGAGATTCCGTCCGGTCCGGGGAGCTGTTTTTT. It specifies CATSRDSVRSGELFF.

This clonotype was counted between two and nine times. The chain recombines TRBV5-1 with TRBJ1-4, with D unclear. Germline V lookup: CDR1 SGHRS, CDR2 YFSETQ. Deletions cut 2 bases from V and 7 bases from J, with 24 bases between. The CDR3 loop spans 18 amino acids. The CDR3 DNA sequence: TGCGCCAGCAGCTTCGGGTCGGGCCCCCCCCTAGGGAGTGAAAAACTGTTTTTT. Translating gives CASSFGSGPPLGSEKLFF.

The chain links TRBV4-3 to TRBJ2-1; D tentatively fits TRBD1 or TRBD2 (5 bases each). In germline, CDR1 is LGHNA, CDR2 YSLEER. This CDR3 contains 17 residues. The ends were cut back, 4 bases at V and 0 bases at J, with 16 bases in the middle. The CDR3 spells CASSRRGAASSYNEQFF. The DNA of the CDR3 is TGCGCCAGCAGCCGACGGGGCGCGGCAAGCTCCTACAATGAGCAGTTCTTC.

The chain links TRBV5-6 to TRBJ2-3, with unresolved D. V was shortened by 2 bases and J by 4 bases, with 8 bases between the two germline ends. Germline V gene lookup returns CDR1 SGHDT and CDR2 YYEEEE. This CDR3 is built from 13 residues. The CDR3 spells CASSFRSADTQYF. The DNA of the CDR3 is TGTGCCAGCAGCTTTAGAAGCGCAGATACGCAGTATTTT.

Only a few counts were recorded for this clonotype. This rearrangement joins TRBV6-6 to TRBJ2-4, with TRBD2 as a possible D gene (6 bases). The CDR3 is made up of 18 amino acids. CDR1 is MNHNY, CDR2 SVGAGI, per germline (reference sequence). Deletions cut 6 bases from V and 0 bases from J, with 21 bases between. Here the CDR3 DNA reads TGTGCCAGCAGACCAAGCGGGTGGGTCGATATAGCCAAAAACATTCAGTACTTC. Translating it yields CASRPSGWVDIAKNIQYF.

This clonotype was recorded at least ten times. This chain joins TRBV7-2 and TRBJ2-1; 9 nucleotides line up with TRBD1. The CDR3 has 14 amino acids. With V trimmed by 8 bases and J by 4 bases, 6 bases remained unmatched. In germline, CDR1 is SGHTA, CDR2 FQGNSA. The CDR3 region is CASRRDRVYNEQFF. CDR3 DNA sequence: TGTGCCAGCCGGCGGGACAGGGTGTACAATGAGCAGTTCTTC.

This clonotype was found many times. This chain uses TRBV6-5 with TRBJ2-3; the match to TRBD2 covers 9 bases. Germline V lookup: CDR1 MNHEY, CDR2 SVGAGI. This CDR3 region has 15 residues. The trim removed 4 bases at V and 2 bases at J, leaving 4 bases unmatched. In DNA, the CDR3 is TGTGCCAGCAGTTCAGGCGGGGGGGCCACAGATACGCAGTATTTT. Amino acid sequence: CASSSGGGATDTQYF.